One sample yielded the 15 T cell receptor beta chains listed below, sequenced in a study of regulatory T cells in long-lasting Graves disease. The time point: newly diagnosed GD, antithyroid drugs for less than 3 months. After RNA was extracted from PBMCs, the TCR library was made from it. TCR beta libraries were built with iRepertoire HTBI primers and Arm-PCR of CDR3 regions. TCRdb redid the calling of the multiplex PCR reads with MiXCR, one entry per CDR3 protein. The sample includes roughly 420,000 distinct CDR3 sequences, around 15% of them seen just once. The sequences come from peripheral blood mononuclear cells (PBMCs), collected at new diagnosis, from a patient treated with antithyroid drugs. The receptors derive from a female donor with Graves disease.

This clonotype was observed at least ten times. The chain uses TRBV6-1 and TRBJ2-7; TRBD2 agrees at 7 bases. Germline-derived CDR1 and CDR2 are MNHNS and SASEGT. The CDR3 covers 15 residues. V was pared by 6 bases and J by 3 bases, with 11 bases of the junction left unmatched. The CDR3 spells CASSREVGGLYEQYF. Here the CDR3 DNA reads TGTGCCAGCAGCCGGGAGGTCGGAGGACTCTACGAGCAGTACTTC.

This clonotype was detected many times. The gene calls are TRBV27 and TRBJ2-1, with D hard to call. The germline V gene has CDR1 MNHEY and CDR2 SMNVEV (reference sequence). V lost 6 bases and J lost 4, with 7 bases in between. This CDR3 spans 12 amino acids. In DNA form, the CDR3 reads TGTGCCAGCAGGGGTCAATACAATGAGCAGTTCTTC. The encoded protein is CASRGQYNEQFF.

The chain couples TRBV2 to TRBJ2-5, with TRBD2 matching over 8 bases. CDR3 length: 16 amino acids. J lost 1 base, V lost 2 bases, and 6 bases had no gene match. CDR1 is SNHLY and CDR2 is FYNNEI in the germline V gene. The DNA of the CDR3 is TGTGCCAGCAGTGAACGGGGGGGGGGAACCCAAGAGACCCAGTACTTC. Protein sequence: CASSERGGGTQETQYF.

This clonotype was picked up a small number of times. V gene TRBV7-6 combines with J gene TRBJ1-5; the D gene is possibly TRBD1 (5 bases). The ends were cut back, 5 bases at V and 7 bases at J, with 24 bases in the middle. This CDR3 has 17 amino acids. CDR1 is SGHVS and CDR2 is FNYEAQ in the germline V gene. The CDR3 nucleotides are TGTGCCAGCAGCCCCGGGGCGGGCACCCCGCAAAGCCAGCCCCAGCATTTT. Amino acid sequence: CASSPGAGTPQSQPQHF.

On this clonotype itself: A much larger clone differs from this one at a single base, so this may be a read error. Here the CDR3 omits its conserved ending phenylalanine or tryptophan, so a read error is the likely source. This chain connects TRBV7-9 to TRBJ1-1, with TRBD1 matching over 8 bases. This CDR3 region has 15 residues. Germline V gene lookup returns CDR1 SEHNR and CDR2 FQNEAQ (reference sequence). V lost 2 bases, J lost 3 bases, and 5 bases stayed unmatched. The CDR3 sequence is CASSLLDRGHTEAFL. The CDR3 nucleotides are TGTGCCAGCAGCTTATTAGACAGGGGTCACACTGAAGCTTTCCTT.

This clonotype came up many times. The chain links TRBV27 to TRBJ1-4; 9 bases are a match to TRBD1. Germline V gene sequence: CDR1 MNHEY, CDR2 SMNVEV (reference sequence). The CDR3 length is 15 residues. Unmatched junction bases numbered 1, after V lost 2 bases and J lost 3 bases. CDR3 sequence reads: CASSLGDRANEKLFF. The CDR3 DNA follows: TGTGCCAGCAGTTTAGGGGACAGGGCTAATGAAAAACTGTTTTTT.

This clonotype was observed at least ten times. The chain recombines TRBV20-1 with TRBJ1-6; weak D call: TRBD1 (6 bases). V was pared by 5 bases and J by 8 bases, with 19 bases between. Per germline, CDR1 DFQATT and CDR2 SNEGSKA (reference sequence). CDR3 size: 15 residues. Written as DNA, the CDR3 is TGCAGTGCTCCGTGGAAGGGGGAGAATGATTCACCCCTCCACTTT. This encodes CSAPWKGENDSPLHF.

This clonotype was observed many times. The chain has TRBV7-2 and TRBJ1-4; D is uncertain. Germline CDR1 SGHTA, CDR2 FQGNSA. CDR3 length equals 15 residues. Trimming took off 5 bases at V and 4 bases at J, with 14 bases between the two ends. CDR3 amino acids: CASSRMTANNEKLFF. Written as DNA, the CDR3 is TGTGCCAGCAGCCGAATGACGGCAAATAATGAAAAACTGTTTTTT.

This clonotype was recorded many times. The rearrangement uses TRBV27 and TRBJ2-1; 7 bases fit TRBD2. There are 15 residues in the CDR3. With 3 bases clipped from V and 7 bases from J, the junction kept 9 bases outside the gene matches. Looked up from germline, CDR1 is MNHEY and CDR2 is SMNVEV (reference sequence). The CDR3 nucleotides read TGTGCCAGCAGTTTGGCGGGAGTGGTCGGGAATGAGCAGTTCTTC. As protein: CASSLAGVVGNEQFF.

The chain uses TRBV29-1 and TRBJ2-7, with TRBD2 identical over 9 bases. This CDR3 comprises 17 residues. V lost 0 bases to trimming and J lost 2 bases; unmatched junction nucleotides: 11. From germline, CDR1 is SQVTM and CDR2 ANQGSEA. CDR3 protein: CSVEDLGLAGLPYEQYF. The CDR3 DNA follows: TGCAGCGTTGAAGATCTGGGGCTAGCGGGACTTCCCTACGAGCAGTACTTC.

This clonotype was seen ten or more times. The genes are TRBV12-3 or TRBV12-4 and TRBJ2-7; 12 bases fit TRBD1. The CDR3 contains 19 residues. The junction had 13 bases not matched to a gene; V was cut back by 3 bases and J by 1 base. The CDR3 bases are TGTGCCAGCAGTTTCGGCGGGACAGGGGGCGCAGCCGGGTCCTACGAGCAGTACTTC. This sequence encodes CASSFGGTGGAAGSYEQYF.

Many counts were recorded for this clonotype. The chain uses TRBV10-3 and TRBJ1-1; no reliable D call. With 0 bases removed from V and 0 bases from J, the gap between germline ends came to 5 bases. The CDR3 spans 14 residues. Germline V gives CDR1 ENHRY, CDR2 SYGVKD. CDR3 loop: CAISESTLNTEAFF. The CDR3, as DNA: TGTGCCATCAGTGAGTCGACCCTGAACACTGAAGCTTTCTTT.

This clonotype was recorded many times. The V call is TRBV7-2, the J call TRBJ2-5, with D possibly being TRBD1 (6 bases). V lost 5 bases and J 4 bases, leaving 17 bases between the germline ends. Germline V CDR1 and CDR2: SGHTA, FQGNSA. The CDR3 runs to 15 residues. CDR3 protein: CASSRRQAGAETQYF. CDR3 bases: TGTGCCAGCAGCCGACGACAGGCTGGGGCAGAGACCCAGTACTTC.

The CDR3 region has the DNA TGTGCCAGCAGGGCCCGGGACAGCACAGATACGCAGTATTTT. The encoded protein is CASRARDSTDTQYF. The chain combines TRBV7-9 with TRBJ2-3, with D perhaps matching TRBD1 or TRBD2 (5 bases each). Germline CDR1 is SEHNR and CDR2 is FQNEAQ (reference sequence). This CDR3 contains 14 residues. Deletions cut 6 bases from V and 0 bases from J, with 10 bases between.

A remark on this clonotype: Being one base from a much bigger clone, this may be a read error. This chain links TRBV5-1 with TRBJ2-7; tentatively, D is TRBD1 or TRBD2 (5 bases each). Germline V gene data show CDR1 as SGHRS and CDR2 as YFSETQ. The CDR3 consists of 14 residues. The CDR3 loop is CTSSLLGDSYEQYF. As DNA, the CDR3 is TGCACCAGCAGCTTGTTGGGGGACTCCTACGAGCAGTACTTC.